This entry features one T cell receptor (beta chain) sequence. The sample comes from a study of cytomegalovirus exposure and HLA in healthy donors. Each donor was nominally healthy when sampled (though unrecorded immune exposures were likely). Deletions cut 2 bases from V and 4 bases from J, with 5 bases between. Germline V gives CDR1 SNHLY, CDR2 FYNNEI. The CDR3 has 12 residues. The primer mix had 60 Vbeta and 13 Jbeta primers. Profiling relied on immunoSEQ multiplex PCR, and the TCRdb table lists in-frame clones only, not all of them. This table has under 150,000 clones, approximately 84% appearing once.

The origin of this receptor is a boy aged 2 to 9 in good health and CMV-seronegative. The chain links TRBV2 to TRBJ1-1; no clear D. Sequencing was done on a sample of PBMCs. CDR3 region: CASSERGTEAFF. In DNA form, the CDR3 reads TGTGCCAGCAGTGAAAGAGGCACTGAAGCTTTCTTT.